This T cell receptor (beta chain) derives from a study of identical twins. Study results and caveats: Beta out-of-frame sequences displayed a weaker excess of sharing between twins. Out-of-frame alpha sequences that twins shared showed excess low generation probability.

As regards this clonotype: Its antigen is unidentified.

TCRdb processed the 5' RACE reads anew with MiXCR; each CDR3 protein has one entry. The data contain around 960,000 distinct CDR3 sequences, roughly 12% of them seen just once; the ten biggest clones take up around 1.6%. In addition, the sample was reused for a study of yellow fever vaccine responses in identical twins. Per that paper: Twins reportedly appeared to share part of their vaccine T cell response while keeping part individual.

This clonotype was obtained from a woman aged 18 to 35 in good health. Input material: PBMCs.

The CDR3 DNA follows: TGCGCCAGCAGCTTGGGGGGGATCATATCCTACAATGAGCAGTTCTTC. This sequence encodes CASSLGGIISYNEQFF. The J gene is TRBJ2-1, the V gene TRBV5-1; D may match TRBD1 or TRBD2 (5 bases each). The CDR3 sequence is 16 residues long. CDR1 SGHRS and CDR2 YFSETQ come from the germline V gene. With 0 bases removed from V and 1 base from J, the gap between germline ends came to 11 bases. The variable domain in full, completed from reference TRBV5-1 and TRBJ2-1, reads KAGVTQTPRYLIKTRGQQVTLSCSPISGHRSVSWYQQTPGQGLQFLFEYFSETQRNKGNFPGRFSGRQFSNSRSEMNVSTLELGDSALYLCASSLGGIISYNEQFFGPGTRLTVL.